This entry lists 5 T cell receptor beta chains sequenced from one sample in a study of metastatic and nonmetastatic thyroid tumors. Each patient came to thyroid surgery without any prior treatment (of any kind). Using MiXCR, TCRdb re-called clones from the PCR reads. Here the sample spans tens of thousands of clones, over 15% being singletons. The material sequenced was blood. The receptor set was obtained from a female donor with papillary thyroid cancer or a benign thyroid nodule (not recorded which). Some clones in this sample may be carry-over from other donors' samples.

Many counts were recorded for this clone. Here the CDR3 reads CASSLAEAFF. CDR3 in DNA: TGTGCCAGCAGCTTGGCGGAAGCTTTCTTT. This chain uses TRBV7-9 with TRBJ1-1; D is unresolved. There are 10 residues in the CDR3. Trimming pared 3 bases from V and 8 bases from J, leaving 4 bases between. Germline V gives CDR1 SEHNR, CDR2 FQNEAQ (reference sequence).

This clone showed up many times. The genes are TRBV20-1 and TRBJ2-1; 8 bases are a match to TRBD2. Germline V lookup: CDR1 DFQATT, CDR2 SNEGSKA (reference sequence). This CDR3 contains 16 residues. The V gene end was trimmed by 1 base and the J gene end by 0 bases; junction bases not matched to a gene: 5. CDR3 sequence: CSARVVAGRSYNEQFF. DNA of the CDR3: TGCAGTGCTAGAGTGGTAGCGGGACGCTCCTACAATGAGCAGTTCTTC.

This clone has at least ten counts. The V call is TRBV5-1, the J call TRBJ2-7, with TRBD2 identical over 11 bases. Germline CDR1 is SGHRS and CDR2 is YFSETQ. V shed 1 base, J shed 7 bases, and the junction held 16 bases outside the gene matches. The CDR3 covers 18 residues. DNA for the CDR3: TGCGCCAGCAGCTTGTACGGGACTAGCGGAAACTCTCAGGGAGAGCAGTACTTC. Its translation: CASSLYGTSGNSQGEQYF.

This chain uses TRBV24-1 with TRBJ2-3, with D uncertain. Trimming removed 6 bases from V and 2 bases from J, with 8 bases in between. Looked up from germline, CDR1 is KGHDR and CDR2 is SFDVKD. The CDR3 sequence is 13 residues long. The CDR3, as DNA: TGTGCCACCAGTCATGAGGACACAGATACGCAGTATTTT. Translated: CATSHEDTDTQYF.

Comment on this clone: Possible read error: a much larger clone is one base away. The V and J genes are TRBV7-2 and TRBJ2-6, with 10 bases aligning to TRBD2. Germline loops: CDR1 SGHTA, CDR2 FQGNSA. The V segment lost 7 bases and the J segment 2 bases; nucleotides outside the gene matches: 20. CDR3 length: 21 amino acids. CDR3 DNA sequence: TGTGCCAGCATCACACGAAGAAGAACTAGCGGGACTGAGCCTGGGGCCAACGTCCTGACTTTC. It codes for CASITRRRTSGTEPGANVLTF.